The next 20 T cell receptor beta chains were all read from a single sample in a study of blood T cell repertoires in COVID-19 (TCRdb year 2020). The protocol used for the library was the immunoSEQ multiplex PCR assay. TCRdb mirrors the immuneACCESS table, restricted to in-frame sequences. Some clones are absent from its copies; in checked studies, under half trace to an unresolved V gene, and the reason for the others is unknown. The sample contains fewer than 75,000 clones, 89% of them found a single time. 1.4% to 1.5% of the sample belongs to the ten largest clones. The material sequenced was peripheral blood. All receptors come from a man in his sixties with acute or convalescent COVID-19.

The V and J genes are TRBV12-5 and TRBJ2-5; 7 nucleotides agree with TRBD1. After removal of 6 bases from V and 5 bases from J, the junction contained 3 bases not matched to a gene. The CDR3 sequence is 12 residues long. CDR1 LGHNT and CDR2 FRNRAP come from the germline V gene. CDR3 amino acids: CASGTGRETQYF. CDR3 DNA: TGTGCTAGTGGGACAGGGCGTGAGACCCAGTACTTC.

J is TRBJ1-2 and V is TRBV5-1, with D possibly matching TRBD1 (5 bases). Trimming pared 4 bases from V and 4 bases from J, leaving 8 bases between. This CDR3 region has 12 residues. Germline CDR1 is SGHRS and CDR2 is YFSETQ. The CDR3 DNA reads TGCGCCAGCAGCGCCGACAGCTATGGCTACACCTTC. Its protein is CASSADSYGYTF.

This chain joins TRBV5-6 and TRBJ2-7; a possible D gene is TRBD1 (5 bases). The CDR3 length is 12 residues. V was cut by 4 bases and J by 7 bases, with 12 bases left in between. CDR1 SGHDT and CDR2 YYEEEE come from the germline V gene. The CDR3 sequence: CASSKAGAEQYF. CDR3 sequence (DNA): TGTGCCAGCAGCAAGGCTGGGGCAGAGCAGTACTTC.

J is TRBJ1-2 and V is TRBV4-2; possible D gene TRBD1, 5 bases. The V end lost 0 bases, the J end lost 5 bases, and 13 bases lay between the germline ends. This CDR3 comprises 15 residues. Germline V lookup: CDR1 LGHNA, CDR2 YNFKEQ. CDR3 region: CASSQELRQGYGYTF. The DNA of the CDR3 is TGTGCCAGCAGCCAAGAATTAAGGCAGGGATATGGCTACACCTTC.

The CDR3 loop reads CAISVGGTATNEKLFF. CDR3 DNA: TGTGCCATCAGTGTAGGGGGAACGGCAACTAATGAAAAACTGTTTTTT. This chain connects TRBV10-3 to TRBJ1-4; TRBD1 might be the D (6 bases). Deletions cut 4 bases from V and 0 bases from J, with 12 bases between. This CDR3 has 16 amino acids. The germline V gene has CDR1 ENHRY and CDR2 SYGVKD.

V gene TRBV21-1 combines with J gene TRBJ2-7; the table's D call, TRBD1, has no DNA check behind it. TRBV21-1 is a listed pseudogene. The CDR3 spans 14 residues. CDR3 residues: CASSKVDSVYEQYF. The CDR3 DNA reads TGTGCCAGCAGCAAAGTAGACAGCGTCTACGAGCAGTACTTC.

The V and J genes are TRBV11-2 and TRBJ2-7, with 8 bases aligning to TRBD1. V was pared by 5 bases and J by 7 bases, with 10 bases of the junction left unmatched. The CDR3 totals 14 residues. Germline values: CDR1 SGHAT, CDR2 FQNNGV. The CDR3 region is CASSPRTGSAEQYF. CDR3 sequence (DNA): TGTGCCAGCAGCCCGCGGACAGGGTCCGCTGAGCAGTACTTC.

The chain couples TRBV10-2 to TRBJ1-5; 7 nucleotides agree with TRBD1. With 6 bases clipped from V and 4 bases from J, the junction kept 9 bases outside the gene matches. The CDR3 is 15 amino acids. The germline V gene encodes CDR1 WSHSY and CDR2 SAAADI. DNA for the CDR3: TGCGCCAGCAGCGCTCAGGACAGGTGGAATCAGCCCCAGCATTTT. It encodes CASSAQDRWNQPQHF.

The chain has TRBV4-1 and TRBJ1-6; possibly TRBD1 for D (6 bases). Germline CDR1 reads MGHRA; CDR2 reads YSYEKL. Trimming took 4 bases from V and 0 from J, leaving 13 bases between them. CDR3 length equals 17 residues. Written as DNA, the CDR3 is TGCGCCAGCAGCCCGGGGGGCCCCGGCTCCTATAATTCACCCCTCCACTTT. This sequence encodes CASSPGGPGSYNSPLHF.

This clone is medium-sized (0.01 to 0.1%). The chain is built from TRBV4-1 and TRBJ1-2; TRBD1 matches 7 bases. V shed 0 bases, J shed 5 bases, and the junction held 12 bases outside the gene matches. The CDR3 has 17 amino acids. Germline loops: CDR1 MGHRA, CDR2 YSYEKL. Here the CDR3 reads CASSQDGAGGILYGYTF. The CDR3 DNA reads TGCGCCAGCAGCCAAGACGGGGCAGGGGGGATTCTTTATGGCTACACCTTC.

V and J are TRBV11-2 and TRBJ2-2; the match to TRBD1 covers 7 bases. The germline CDR1 and CDR2 sequences are SGHAT and FQNNGV. Trimming took 6 bases from V and 4 from J; bases not matched to a gene: 8. The CDR3 has 15 residues. In nucleotides, the CDR3 is TGTGCCAGCAGTCAAACAGGGGTTAGCACCGGGGAGCTGTTTTTT. It is translated as CASSQTGVSTGELFF.

The rearrangement joins TRBV9 to TRBJ1-6; no firm D call. The CDR3 sequence is 14 residues long. CDR1 SGDLS and CDR2 YYNGEE come from the germline V gene. V gave up 0 bases and J gave up 5 bases, with 6 bases separating them. CDR3 sequence: CASSVAQDNSPLHF. The CDR3 DNA sequence: TGTGCCAGCAGCGTAGCCCAGGATAATTCACCCCTCCACTTT.

This clone appeared once. The chain joins TRBV19 to TRBJ1-1, with D unclear. The CDR3 is 16 amino acids. With 4 bases removed from V and 3 bases from J, the gap between germline ends came to 18 bases. From germline, CDR1 is LNHDA and CDR2 SQIVND (reference sequence). The CDR3 nucleotides read TGTGCCAGTAGTAACCCCCGCTTGGGCGGGGACACTGAAGCTTTCTTT. Amino acids: CASSNPRLGGDTEAFF.

This chain links TRBV5-4 with TRBJ2-2, with 8 bases fitting TRBD1. CDR3 size: 13 residues. V trimming: 0 bases; J trimming: 13 bases; junction bases outside the gene matches: 5. CDR1 SGHNT and CDR2 YYREEE come from the germline V gene (reference sequence). The CDR3 loop reads CASSLEGQGGLFF. The CDR3 DNA sequence: TGTGCCAGCAGCTTGGAAGGACAGGGAGGGCTGTTTTTT.

This chain uses TRBV4-1 with TRBJ1-6; D is ambiguous. Looked up from germline, CDR1 is MGHRA and CDR2 is YSYEKL. V was pared by 2 bases and J by 4 bases, with 18 bases between. The CDR3 loop spans 18 amino acids. The CDR3 region has the DNA TGCGCCAGCAGCCAACAACCCGCGGCCGGTGATTATAATTCACCCCTCCACTTT. Amino acids: CASSQQPAAGDYNSPLHF.

The chain joins TRBV21-1 to TRBJ2-3; the D segment call TRBD1 is taken from the table without a DNA check. TRBV21-1 is marked as a pseudogene. This CDR3 is built from 18 residues. The CDR3 loop reads CASSKFLLQVPSTDTQYF. CDR3 DNA sequence: TGTGCCAGCAGCAAATTTCTGCTTCAGGTCCCTAGCACAGATACGCAGTATTTT.

The CDR3 DNA reads TGCGCCAGCAGCTTGGTCCCAGCGTATAATTCACCCCTCCACTTT. Amino acid sequence: CASSLVPAYNSPLHF. The rearrangement uses TRBV5-1 and TRBJ1-6; D gene unclear. The CDR3 is 15 amino acids. CDR1 SGHRS and CDR2 YFSETQ come from the germline V gene. V lost 0 bases and J lost 4, with 8 bases in between.

This chain uses TRBV3-1 (or the pseudogene TRBV3-2) with TRBJ1-4; D may be TRBD1 (5 bases). The length of the CDR3 is 14 residues. The germline gives CDR1 LGHDT, CDR2 YNNKEL (reference sequence). V was cut by 0 bases and J by 7 bases, with 9 bases left in between. CDR3 DNA: TGTGCCAGCAGCCAAGATCTCGGGGGTGAAAAACTGTTTTTT. Amino acids: CASSQDLGGEKLFF.

The chain uses TRBV19 and TRBJ2-2; D uncertain. Germline values: CDR1 LNHDA, CDR2 SQIVND (reference sequence). Trimming left V 3 bases short and J 7 bases short, with 9 bases between. The CDR3 runs to 13 residues. CDR3 coding DNA: TGTGCCAGTAGTATCCCGGGTCACGGGGAGCTGTTTTTT. Amino acids: CASSIPGHGELFF.

The chain is built from TRBV10-2 and TRBJ2-1, with D tentatively TRBD2 (5 bases). Germline V CDR1 and CDR2: WSHSY, SAAADI. Trimming cost V 6 bases and J 1 base, with 22 bases left between them. The CDR3 totals 18 residues. CDR3 sequence reads: CASRNFPTGYGSYNEQFF. DNA for the CDR3: TGCGCCAGCAGGAATTTCCCTACGGGATATGGGTCCTACAATGAGCAGTTCTTC.